This TCR beta chain is from a study of human T cells and chemical hapten exposure. Turning to the study itself: Patients were mainly female, each with alopecia areata, totalis or universalis. Study-wide points: Alopecia in the donors means their immune response may deviate from healthy people's. Controls had significantly fewer large CDR3 similarity clusters than were formed by expanded TCRs. Following DPC sensitization, TCRs present above 1 in 1000 frequency showed no change.

There are 14 residues in the CDR3. V dropped 0 bases and J dropped 4 bases, with 9 bases sitting between them. Germline V lookup: CDR1 ENHRY, CDR2 SYGVKD. Time point described: patch test 1, 2 weeks after DPC sensitization. Indicated treatment: therapeutic diphenylcyclopropenone sensitization with weekly scalp DPC. TCRdb reanalysed the RACE reads using MiXCR and keeps one entry per CDR3 protein. Among some 350,000 distinct CDR3 sequences listed, around 7% were seen once. Comment on this clonotype: Its antigen is not known.

The chain combines TRBV10-3 with TRBJ1-1; D unresolved. The sequence was obtained from a woman aged 18-29 years with alopecia areata. Some clones in this sample may be carry-over from other donors' samples. The sequences come from whole blood, collected in connection with sensitization to the hapten diphenylcyclopropenone (DPC). In DNA, the CDR3 is TGTGCCATCAGTGAGTCTTCGGGAGGCACTGAAGCTTTCTTT. Translation gives CAISESSGGTEAFF.